The entry below describes one T cell receptor (beta chain). Looked up from germline, CDR1 is SGHTA and CDR2 is FQGNSA. CDR3 length equals 15 residues. No DNA is given; TCRdb re-called the 5' RACE reads and lists each CDR3 protein once. Recorded for this sample: under 200,000 distinct CDR3 sequences. Isolation of total RNA was performed on whole blood, with no prior T cell sorting. The sample is drawn from a study of monozygotic twins with inflammatory bowel disease. Sequenced input: blood. The chain is built from TRBV7-2 and TRBJ2-1. The clonotype comes from a human donor with ulcerative colitis or Crohn's disease, or a healthy co-twin of an affected twin (not recorded which). The CDR3 loop is CASSLSGGPYNEQFF.